This TCR beta chain was captured in a study of control samples from healthy donors and cancer patients. TCRdb keeps only in-frame clones here, not all; method: immunoSEQ multiplex PCR. This table holds roughly 160,000 clones, just over 85% found once. Trimming took 1 base from V and 5 from J, leaving 7 bases between them. The CDR3 runs to 13 residues. CDR1 MGHRA and CDR2 YSYEKL come from the germline V gene. The chain uses TRBV4-1 and TRBJ2-3, with D possibly being TRBD2 (6 bases). The specimen sequenced was blood. The TCR originated in a woman younger than 45 in good health. CDR3 nucleotide sequence: TGCGCCAGCAGCCAAGCGGAGGGAGATACGCAGTATTTT. As protein: CASSQAEGDTQYF.